By frequency in the sample, the clone carrying this T cell receptor (beta chain) is medium-sized. Its antigen is undetermined. The data were obtained in a study of spatial heterogeneity in lung cancer. Study overall: Matched bulk RNA-seq provided a T cell module score, and TCR transcript counts in tumor regions correlated strongly with it. Overall study findings and caveats: Tumoral mutation counts were tracked by counts of expanded intratumoral alpha and beta TCRs.

Described time point: sample taken at primary tumor resection. The CDR3 extends over 14 amino acids. Germline CDR1 and CDR2: SGHTA and FQGNSA. V dropped 6 bases and J dropped 0 bases, with 12 bases sitting between them. TCRdb redid the calling of the 5' RACE reads with MiXCR, one entry per CDR3 protein. The table has 2,400 or so distinct CDR3 sequences, over 15% seen once. The receptor's source is a female donor with early-stage non-small cell lung cancer. The sequenced sample was lung tumor tissue, obtained at surgery. The chain recombines TRBV7-2 with TRBJ2-7, with D possibly matching TRBD2 (5 bases). The CDR3: CASSPDYFSYEQYF. The CDR3 coding sequence is TGTGCCAGCAGTCCCGACTATTTCTCCTACGAGCAGTACTTC.